These T cell receptor beta chains were read from a single sample in a study of metastatic and nonmetastatic thyroid tumors. TCRdb called clones again from the PCR reads with MiXCR. Here the sample spans about 25,000 clones, more than 20% being singletons. Sample: blood. The receptors stem from a male donor with papillary thyroid cancer or a benign thyroid nodule (not recorded which). Some clones in this sample may be carry-over from other donors' samples. CDR3s include the opening cysteine and the closing phenylalanine or tryptophan. D genes are given only for firm matches. The size entry is marked missing in some rows and otherwise reads once, few, many or a size class.

v_gene,j_gene,abundance,d_gene,CDR3aa,CDR3nt
TRBV18,TRBJ2-7,many,TRBD2,CASSPGLAGESYEQYF,TGTGCCAGCTCACCGGGACTAGCGGGAGAATCCTACGAGCAGTACTTC
TRBV25-1,TRBJ2-3,many,.,CASSDRGADTQYF,TGTGCCAGCAGTGATCGGGGGGCGGATACGCAGTATTTT
TRBV7-9,TRBJ2-1,many,TRBD2,CASSLRGASGRAGYEQFF,TGTGCCAGCAGCTTACGAGGGGCTAGCGGGAGGGCCGGCTATGAGCAGTTCTTC
TRBV7-8,TRBJ1-3,.,.,CASSSHTLHQDTGYTIYF,TGTGCCAGCAGCTCACACACCCTACATCAGGATACTGGATACACCATATATTTT
TRBV27,TRBJ2-1,many,TRBD2,CASSSGLAGVNEQFF,TGTGCCAGCAGTTCGGGACTAGCGGGAGTCAATGAGCAGTTCTTC
TRBV11-1,TRBJ1-1,many,.,CASSLPPWQVNTEAFF,TGTGCCAGCAGCCTACCTCCATGGCAGGTGAACACTGAAGCTTTCTTT
TRBV12-3/TRBV12-4,TRBJ1-4,many,TRBD1,CASSRDRGEEKLFF,TGTGCCAGCAGCCGGGACAGGGGAGAGGAAAAACTGTTTTTT
TRBV6-2/TRBV6-3,TRBJ2-1,many,.,CASSYGSGTIYNEQFF,TGTGCCAGCAGTTACGGGTCCGGGACGATCTACAATGAGCAGTTCTTC
TRBV30,TRBJ1-1,many,.,CAWSVGVMGTEAFF,TGTGCCTGGAGTGTAGGGGTCATGGGCACTGAAGCTTTCTTT
TRBV28,TRBJ1-5,many,.,CASSITGHSNQPQHF,TGTGCCAGCAGTATTACAGGCCATAGCAATCAGCCCCAGCATTTT
TRBV20-1,TRBJ2-7,.,.,CSGRLVGISYEQYF,TGCAGCGGAAGACTAGTTGGGATCTCCTACGAGCAGTACTTC
TRBV2,TRBJ1-4,many,.,CASSGTPNEKLFF,TGTGCCAGCAGCGGCACTCCAAATGAAAAACTGTTTTTT
TRBV27,TRBJ2-5,many,.,CASSLSRGEGTQYF,TGTGCCAGCAGTTTAAGTAGGGGAGAGGGGACCCAGTACTTC
TRBV18,TRBJ2-1,many,.,CASSLRAGNEQFF,TGTGCCAGCTCACTAAGGGCGGGGAATGAGCAGTTCTTC
TRBV9,TRBJ2-7,few,.,CSSIATGIQNSEQYF,TGTTCCAGCATCGCTACAGGGATACAAAATTCCGAGCAGTACTTC
TRBV30,TRBJ1-4,.,TRBD1,CAWSVTRQGRREKLFF,TGTGCATGGAGTGTAACCCGACAGGGTCGGCGTGAAAAACTGTTTTTT
TRBV6-1,TRBJ2-7,many,.,CASSEVGTSVSYEQYF,TGTGCCAGCAGTGAAGTGGGTACCTCCGTTTCGTACGAGCAGTACTTC
TRBV30,TRBJ1-5,many,.,CAWSNARSLPGQPQHF,TGTGCCTGGAGCAACGCACGCAGCCTACCGGGCCAGCCCCAGCATTTT
TRBV5-6,TRBJ1-1,many,.,CASSLVSEAFF,TGTGCCAGCAGCTTGGTGTCTGAAGCTTTCTTT
TRBV5-1,TRBJ2-7,.,.,CASSLDLRTSYEQYF,TGCGCCAGCAGCTTGGATCTCCGAACCTCCTACGAGCAGTACTTC
TRBV4-3,TRBJ2-1,many,.,CASSQESLGSYNEQFF,TGCGCCAGCAGCCAAGAAAGTCTAGGGTCTTACAATGAGCAGTTCTTC
TRBV7-8,TRBJ1-6,many,TRBD1,CASSLQGAFNNSPLHF,TGTGCCAGCAGCTTACAGGGGGCCTTCAATAATTCACCCCTCCACTTT
TRBV20-1,TRBJ2-1,many,TRBD2,CSARISGRASLNEQFF,TGCAGTGCTAGAATCAGCGGGAGGGCCAGTTTAAATGAGCAGTTCTTC
TRBV2,TRBJ1-1,.,.,CASNRTDQNPGELFF,TGTGCCAGTAACAGGACCGATCAGAACCCCGGGGAGCTGTTCTTT
TRBV12-3/TRBV12-4,TRBJ2-3,few,.,CASSFSSGPDTQYF,TGTGCCAGCAGTTTCTCATCAGGGCCCGATACGCAGTATTTT
TRBV5-6,TRBJ1-1,many,.,CASSLAPRDTEAFF,TGTGCCAGCAGCTTGGCTCCGAGGGACACTGAAGCTTTCTTT
TRBV5-1,TRBJ2-6,many,TRBD1,CASSVWTGGGRANVLTF,TGCGCCAGCAGCGTATGGACAGGGGGCGGTAGGGCCAACGTCCTGACTTTC
TRBV6-9,TRBJ1-1,.,.,CASSSRVLTEAFF,TGTGCCAGCAGTTCCAGGGTGCTTACTGAAGCTTTCTTT
TRBV19,TRBJ2-2,many,.,CASSPDLNTGELFF,TGTGCCAGTAGTCCGGACCTAAATACCGGGGAGCTGTTTTTT
TRBV5-1,TRBJ1-1,.,.,CARMGANTEAFF,TGCGCCAGAATGGGTGCGAACACTGAAGCTTTCTTT
TRBV4-1,TRBJ2-7,many,TRBD2,CASSRSSGTSGLSYEQYF,TGCGCCAGCAGCCGATCTTCCGGGACTAGCGGCCTCTCCTACGAGCAGTACTTC
TRBV5-1,TRBJ1-5,many,.,CASSLYPTGNQPQHF,TGCGCCAGCAGCTTATATCCTACCGGCAATCAGCCCCAGCATTTT
TRBV2,TRBJ1-1,many,.,CASTVRADNTEAFF,TGTGCCAGCACAGTTAGGGCTGATAACACTGAAGCTTTCTTT
TRBV6-5,TRBJ2-2,many,.,CASSYSRESSGELFF,TGTGCCAGCAGTTACTCGAGGGAGTCTTCCGGGGAGCTGTTTTTT
TRBV7-9,TRBJ2-1,many,TRBD2,CASSLAGAGGFMNEQFF,TGTGCCAGCAGCTTAGCGGGAGCGGGGGGTTTTATGAATGAGCAGTTCTTC
TRBV6-5,TRBJ1-1,many,.,CASSYSVQFEAFF,TGTGCCAGCAGTTACTCGGTGCAGTTTGAAGCTTTCTTT
TRBV20-1,TRBJ2-5,many,TRBD1,CSARDQGGWETQYF,TGCAGTGCTAGAGATCAAGGGGGCTGGGAGACCCAGTACTTC
TRBV7-9,TRBJ2-7,.,.,CASSPGVYGQYF,TGTGCCAGCAGCCCCGGTGTCTACGGGCAGTACTTC
TRBV6-6,TRBJ2-7,many,.,CASSYSPAYEQYF,TGTGCCAGCAGTTATAGCCCCGCCTACGAGCAGTACTTC
TRBV7-9,TRBJ1-1,.,TRBD1,CASSPGTALAEAFF,TGTGCCAGCAGCCCTGGGACAGCTCTAGCTGAAGCTTTCTTT
TRBV30,TRBJ1-5,many,.,CAWSRTAARQPQHF,TGTGCCTGGAGTCGGACAGCTGCGAGGCAGCCCCAGCATTTT
TRBV6-1,TRBJ2-7,many,.,CASRVAQVSLSYEQYF,TGTGCCAGCAGGGTCGCACAGGTTTCCTTATCCTACGAGCAGTACTTC
TRBV27,TRBJ1-5,medium-sized,.,CASSLGRGWPQHF,TGTGCCAGCAGTTTAGGCCGGGGGTGGCCCCAGCATTTT
TRBV19,TRBJ1-1,many,.,CASSHLGDTEAFF,TGTGCCAGCTCACATTTGGGCGACACTGAAGCTTTCTTT
TRBV12-3/TRBV12-4,TRBJ2-5,many,.,CASRQGPTSETQYF,TGTGCCAGCAGACAGGGCCCAACATCAGAGACCCAGTACTTC
TRBV6-1,TRBJ2-1,.,.,CASSELGHNEQFF,TGTGCCAGCAGTGAACTCGGACACAATGAGCAGTTCTTC
TRBV4-1,TRBJ2-7,many,TRBD2,CASSRGLAGSTYEQYF,TGCGCCAGCAGCCGAGGACTAGCGGGGTCAACCTACGAGCAGTACTTC
TRBV4-3,TRBJ2-3,.,.,CARSQDRQAAPYTQYF,TGCGCCCGCAGCCAAGATCGACAGGCGGCGCCATATACGCAGTATTTT
TRBV6-1,TRBJ2-7,few,TRBD2,CASRKTSGSSYEQYF,TGTGCCAGCAGGAAGACTAGCGGGAGCTCCTACGAGCAGTACTTC
TRBV7-3,TRBJ1-6,many,.,CASSLNYNSPLHF,TGTGCCAGCAGCTTAAACTATAATTCACCCCTCCACTTT
TRBV18,TRBJ2-7,.,.,CASSPSGVPYEQYF,TGTGCCAGCTCACCATCAGGTGTCCCCTACGAGCAGTACTTC
TRBV2,TRBJ2-7,many,.,CASKGQGDEQYF,TGTGCCAGCAAGGGACAAGGAGACGAGCAGTACTTC
TRBV15,TRBJ2-7,many,.,CATSQDRYEQYF,TGTGCCACCAGCCAGGACCGCTACGAGCAGTACTTC
TRBV6-5,TRBJ2-6,.,.,CASIYKAVASGANVLTF,TGTGCCAGCATTTACAAGGCGGTAGCGTCTGGGGCCAACGTTCTGACTTTC
TRBV14,TRBJ2-3,.,.,CASSQGSITDTQYF,TGTGCCAGCAGCCAAGGCTCAATCACAGATACGCAGTATTTT